This entry features one T cell receptor (beta chain) sequence. Its antigen is undetermined. This entry belongs to a study of glioma-infiltrating T cells after dendritic cell vaccination. Libraries were prepared by immunoSEQ multiplex PCR; TCRdb keeps only in-frame clonotypes and omits some of them. The profile covers fewer than 110,000 clones, with approximately 80% appearing a single time and around 12% taken by the ten largest. Trimming cost V 1 base and J 7 bases; bases outside gene matches: 9. Germline CDR1 reads MGHRA; CDR2 reads YSYEKL. This CDR3 contains 16 residues. Only patients with spare fresh-frozen tumor and over two years of follow-up were included. Study-wide results and caveats: Only a small number of patients had complete blood and tumor samples.

This TCR was recovered from a human donor with glioblastoma. The chain combines TRBV4-1 with TRBJ2-1; 8 bases line up with TRBD2. The sample was blood, taken before dendritic cell vaccination. The CDR3, as DNA: TGCGCCAGCAGCCAAGTCGTTCGCGGGGGGTTGAATGAGCAGTTCTTC. Translating it yields CASSQVVRGGLNEQFF.